Listed below are T cell receptor beta chains from one sample, sequenced in a study of cytotoxic CD8 clonotypes in ibrutinib-treated CLL. Libraries were prepared by immunoSEQ multiplex PCR; TCRdb keeps only in-frame clonotypes and omits some of them. The sample records about 140,000 clones, about 72% being singletons. The specimen was PBMCs, collected after 12 months of ibrutinib treatment. These TCRs come from a human donor with chronic lymphocytic leukemia. Both conserved end residues are part of each CDR3. Each record gives: J gene, V gene, D gene, clone size, CDR3 DNA, CDR3 protein. The D gene is left open where the match is weak. Clone size is not always given. Where it is, it says once, few, many or a class for expanded clones.

TRBJ1-1 | TRBV14 | . | . | TGTGCCAGCAATTCAGAAATGAACACTGAAGCTTTCTTT | CASNSEMNTEAFF
TRBJ2-3 | TRBV5-1 | TRBD1 | . | TGCGCCAGCAGCTACGGGGACAGGGAGACAGATACGCAGTATTTT | CASSYGDRETDTQYF
TRBJ2-1 | TRBV5-5 | . | once | TGTGCCAGCAGCCCTGACAGCCCGCACGAGCAGTTCTTC | CASSPDSPHEQFF
TRBJ1-4 | TRBV28 | . | . | TGTGCCAGCAGTTTATCCTTCCTTGAAAAACTGTTTTTT | CASSLSFLEKLFF
TRBJ1-2 | TRBV2 | . | . | TGTGCCAGCAGGCCCCCTTTAGGGACCCTCAACTATGGCTACACCTTC | CASRPPLGTLNYGYTF
TRBJ2-6 | TRBV19 | . | once | TGTGCCAGTAGTATGATTTTAGGGGCCCCCTCTGGGGCCAACGTCCTGACTTTC | CASSMILGAPSGANVLTF
TRBJ2-6 | TRBV19 | TRBD1 | . | TGTGCCAGTAGTATTGGGACAGGGAAATCTAGGGCCAACGTCCTGACTTTC | CASSIGTGKSRANVLTF
TRBJ2-7 | TRBV5-3 | . | . | TGTGCCAGAAGCTTCCGCCGACGGGGCCCGACCTACGAGCAGTACTTC | CARSFRRRGPTYEQYF
TRBJ1-5 | TRBV7-2 | TRBD1 | once | TGTGCCAGCACCTCAGAGGACAGGGACCCCCAGCCCCAGCATTTT | CASTSEDRDPQPQHF
TRBJ1-4 | TRBV19 | . | . | TGTGCCAGTAGTAGGGGCTCGGCAGGGGATGAAAAACTGTTTTTT | CASSRGSAGDEKLFF
TRBJ1-5 | TRBV4-2 | . | . | TGTGCCAGCAGCCAAGGGCCTTATAGCAATCAGCCCCAGCATTTT | CASSQGPYSNQPQHF
TRBJ2-7 | TRBV28 | TRBD1 | . | TGTGCCAGCAGTTTCAATGGACAGGACCCTTCGGGCGAGCAGTACTTC | CASSFNGQDPSGEQYF
TRBJ2-2 | TRBV7-6 | TRBD1 | large | TGTGCCAGCAGCTTAGATCAGGGGGCGGTCGGGGAGCTGTTTTTT | CASSLDQGAVGELFF
TRBJ2-7 | TRBV27 | . | . | TGTGCCAGCAGTCCTTTAGGGGGAGGCGAGCAGTACTTC | CASSPLGGGEQYF
TRBJ1-6 | TRBV7-9 | TRBD1 | few | TGTGCCAGCAGCTTGGGGGACAGATTTAATTCACCCCTCCACTTT | CASSLGDRFNSPLHF
TRBJ2-7 | TRBV9 | TRBD1 | . | TGTGCCAGCAGCGTAGATGTCGGGACAGGGGCCCACGAGCAGTACTTC | CASSVDVGTGAHEQYF
TRBJ1-2 | TRBV29-1 | TRBD1 | . | TGCAGCGGGACAGGGGGCACGAGCGGCTACACCTTC | CSGTGGTSGYTF
TRBJ2-7 | TRBV10-3 | TRBD2 | . | TGTGCCATCATAGGGACTAGCGGATACTCCTACGAGCAGTACTTC | CAIIGTSGYSYEQYF
TRBJ2-1 | TRBV7-2 | . | . | TGTGCCAGCAGCTCGCGCCGCGGGACCGTCATTAGAGGGTATGAGCAGTTCTTC | CASSSRRGTVIRGYEQFF
TRBJ1-3 | TRBV18 | . | . | TGTGCCAGCTCACCACGGGCAGGGGAGTACGGAAACACCATATATTTT | CASSPRAGEYGNTIYF
TRBJ1-1 | TRBV19 | TRBD1 | . | TGTGCTACGAGGGGCAGGGGGGTGAACACTGAAGCTTTCTTT | CATRGRGVNTEAFF
TRBJ2-7 | TRBV10-2 | . | . | TGCGCCAGCAGTGAAAGTTTCTACGAGCAGTACTTC | CASSESFYEQYF
TRBJ1-2 | TRBV19 | . | . | TGTGCCAGTAGTCCGACGGATCTGGGCTATGGCTACACCTTC | CASSPTDLGYGYTF
TRBJ2-3 | TRBV7-8 | . | . | TGTGCCAGCAGCTTAGCGGGCAGAAGGACAGATACGCAGTATTTT | CASSLAGRRTDTQYF
TRBJ2-5 | TRBV9 | . | . | TGTGCCAGCAGCGTTGGGGGCGGGACAGAGACCCAGTACTTC | CASSVGGGTETQYF
TRBJ2-7 | TRBV11-1 | TRBD1 | once | TGTGCCAGCAGCTCGACGACAGGGAGCTCCTACGAGCAGTACTTC | CASSSTTGSSYEQYF
TRBJ2-5 | TRBV7-6 | . | . | TGTGCCAGCAGCCCTGGAGTAGCGGCCACAGGGACCCAGTACTTC | CASSPGVAATGTQYF
TRBJ2-2 | TRBV9 | . | . | TGTGTCAGCAGCGTTAACAAATACACCGGGGAGCTGTTTTTT | CVSSVNKYTGELFF